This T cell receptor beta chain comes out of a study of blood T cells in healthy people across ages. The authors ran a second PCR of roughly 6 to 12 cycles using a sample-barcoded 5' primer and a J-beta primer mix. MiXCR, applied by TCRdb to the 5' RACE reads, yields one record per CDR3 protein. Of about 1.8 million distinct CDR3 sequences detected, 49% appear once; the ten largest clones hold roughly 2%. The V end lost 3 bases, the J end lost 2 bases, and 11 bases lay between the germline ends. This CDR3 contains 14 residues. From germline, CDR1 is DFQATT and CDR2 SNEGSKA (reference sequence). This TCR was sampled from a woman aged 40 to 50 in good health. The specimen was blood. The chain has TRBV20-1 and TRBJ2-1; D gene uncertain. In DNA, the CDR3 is TGCAGTGCTAGCCTAAGGTCAACCTACAATGAGCAGTTCTTC. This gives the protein CSASLRSTYNEQFF.